The 19 T cell receptor beta chains below come from one sample, sequenced in a study of T cells in Graves' hyperthyroidism and ophthalmopathy. Amplified TCR beta CDR3 regions came from RNA transcripts. RT-PCR in the first round (using the HTBI primer set) targeted the TCR CDR3. TCRdb called the multiplex PCR reads again in MiXCR, with one record for every CDR3 protein. Of 95,000 to 100,000 distinct CDR3 sequences in the sample, over 50% were seen once. Material: blood. The receptors shown here come from a woman in her 40s with Graves' hyperthyroidism.

The V call is TRBV7-6, the J call TRBJ2-2; perhaps TRBD2 as D (6 bases). The CDR3 runs to 15 residues. The germline V gene encodes CDR1 SGHVS and CDR2 FNYEAQ. The V end was cut by 1 base, the J end by 4 bases, with 10 bases between. In DNA form, the CDR3 reads TGTGCCAGCAGCTTAGGTCAGGGAGGCACCGGGGAGCTGTTTTTT. It specifies CASSLGQGGTGELFF.

The rearrangement joins TRBV2 to TRBJ1-2; no firm D call. V was pared by 5 bases and J by 5 bases, with 12 bases between. CDR3 length equals 13 residues. CDR1 SNHLY and CDR2 FYNNEI come from the germline V gene. The CDR3 DNA sequence: TGTGCCAGCAGTTCTGAAGGACGGTATGGCTACACCTTC. Translated: CASSSEGRYGYTF. Full variable domain (outside the CDR3, taken from reference TRBV2 and TRBJ1-2): EPEVTQTPSHQVTQMGQEVILRCVPISNHLYFYWYRQILGQKVEFLVSFYNNEISEKSEIFDDQFSVERPDGSNFTLKIRSTKLEDSAMYFCASSSEGRYGYTFGSGTRLTVV.

This clonotype was detected ten times or more. The V call is TRBV7-2, the J call TRBJ1-1; maybe TRBD1 (6 bases). Germline loops: CDR1 SGHTA, CDR2 FQGNSA. The CDR3 length is 15 residues. V lost 5 bases and J lost 1, with 14 bases in between. CDR3 loop: CASSQTGTRNTEAFF. DNA for the CDR3: TGTGCCAGCAGCCAGACCGGGACACGGAACACTGAAGCTTTCTTT.

Ten or more counts support this clonotype. The V gene is TRBV25-1, the J gene TRBJ1-5; D remains ambiguous. Germline CDR1 reads MGHDK; CDR2 reads SYGVNS. Trimming stripped 1 base from V and 6 bases from J, with 7 bases between. CDR3 length: 13 residues. The CDR3 DNA follows: TGTGCCAGCAGTGAATCAGCGGCTCAGCCCCAGCATTTT. Its protein is CASSESAAQPQHF.

This clonotype was detected many times. The chain combines TRBV4-2 with TRBJ1-6; no clear D gene. Per germline, CDR1 LGHNA and CDR2 YNFKEQ. V lost 2 bases and J 13 bases, leaving 9 bases between the germline ends. CDR3 size: 12 residues. This CDR3 reads CASSQPRAPLHF. The CDR3 region has the DNA TGTGCCAGCAGCCAACCCCGGGCTCCCCTCCACTTT.

Remarks on this clonotype: One end of the junction varies from germline; a read error may be responsible. J is TRBJ2-2 and V is TRBV7-7, with TRBD2 identical over 11 bases. Germline CDR1 and CDR2: SSHAT and FNYEAQ (reference sequence). The CDR3 is 16 amino acids. The CDR3 nucleotides read TGTGCTAGCAGCCGACATAGCGGGAGGGCAGCCGGGGAGCTGTTTTTT. Encoded protein: CASSRHSGRAAGELFF.

Many counts were recorded for this clonotype. The gene calls are TRBV20-1 and TRBJ2-5, with D perhaps TRBD1 (6 bases). V was pared by 5 bases and J by 5 bases, with 21 bases between. The CDR3 sequence is 15 residues long. CDR1 and CDR2 from the germline V gene are DFQATT and SNEGSKA (reference sequence). Written as DNA, the CDR3 is TGCAGTGCTCAATATCAGGGGCAGAAAGGGGAGACCCAGTACTTC. The encoded protein is CSAQYQGQKGETQYF.

The V gene is TRBV9, the J gene TRBJ1-6; 8 nucleotides agree with TRBD1. CDR1 SGDLS and CDR2 YYNGEE come from the germline V gene. The CDR3 covers 15 residues. The V and J ends lost 5 bases and 0 bases, in that order; junction bases with no gene match: 1. The CDR3 DNA reads TGTGCCAGCAGTACAGGGGGCTCCTATAATTCACCCCTCCACTTT. This encodes CASSTGGSYNSPLHF.

There are many counts of this clonotype. The chain has TRBV6-6 and TRBJ2-7; TRBD2 matches 11 bases. V lost 0 bases to trimming and J lost 4 bases; unmatched junction nucleotides: 2. The germline V gene encodes CDR1 MNHNY and CDR2 SVGAGI (reference sequence). The CDR3 contains 15 residues. CDR3 in amino acids: CASSYSGLADYEQYF. Written as DNA, the CDR3 is TGTGCCAGCAGTTACTCGGGACTAGCGGATTACGAGCAGTACTTC.

This clonotype was detected a few times. At one end the junction does not follow the germline gene, possibly because of a read error. The chain uses TRBV7-8 and TRBJ2-6; D call uncertain. The CDR3 loop spans 13 amino acids. Germline CDR1 is SGHVS and CDR2 is FQNEAQ. The CDR3 loop is CASSLGGRNTEAF. In DNA form, the CDR3 reads TGTGCCAGCAGCTTAGGCGGACGGAACACTGAAGCTTTC.

This chain links TRBV2 with TRBJ2-5; 11 bases are a match to TRBD2. With 2 bases clipped from V and 4 bases from J, the junction kept 6 bases outside the gene matches. This CDR3 has 16 residues. Germline CDR1 and CDR2: SNHLY and FYNNEI. The CDR3 nucleotides are TGTGCCAGCAGTGAACTAGCGGGGGGAGTCCCAGAGACCCAGTACTTC. It translates to CASSELAGGVPETQYF.

This clonotype has ten or more counts. The rearrangement links TRBV7-9 to TRBJ1-1; no clear D. The CDR3 length is 11 residues. Germline loops: CDR1 SEHNR, CDR2 FQNEAQ (reference sequence). The V end was cut by 4 bases, the J end by 1 base, with 1 base between. The chain's CDR3 is CASSWNTEAFF. The DNA of the CDR3 is TGTGCCAGCAGCTGGAACACTGAAGCTTTCTTT. Full variable domain (remainder filled in from reference TRBV7-9 and TRBJ1-1): DTGVSQNPRHKITKRGQNVTFRCDPISEHNRLYWYRQTLGQGPEFLTYFQNEAQLEKSRLLSDRFSAERPKGSFSTLEIQRTEQGDSAMYLCASSWNTEAFFGQGTRLTVV.

The J gene is TRBJ2-7, the V gene TRBV7-3; 11 bases fit TRBD1. The germline V gene has CDR1 SGHTA and CDR2 FQGTGA. This CDR3 has 15 amino acids. The trim removed 6 bases at V and 4 bases at J, leaving 8 bases unmatched. The CDR3: CASSNGQGAGYEQYF. CDR3 nucleotide sequence: TGTGCCAGCAGTAACGGACAGGGGGCCGGGTACGAGCAGTACTTC.

In its sample, this clonotype was seen many times. The V and J genes are TRBV10-3 and TRBJ2-2; D ambiguous. The CDR3 is 19 amino acids. Germline CDR1 and CDR2: ENHRY and SYGVKD. Trimming left V 2 bases short and J 0 bases short, with 19 bases between. The CDR3 nucleotides read TGTGCCATCAGTGAGACCGCTCCCGGAGCGCTCGCGAACACCGGGGAGCTGTTTTTT. Translated, it gives CAISETAPGALANTGELFF.

This clonotype was observed many times. This chain uses TRBV7-9 with TRBJ2-7; TRBD1 is a possible D gene (6 bases). Trimming stripped 1 base from V and 2 bases from J, with 15 bases between. Germline V gene sequence: CDR1 SEHNR, CDR2 FQNEAQ (reference sequence). CDR3 length: 16 residues. The CDR3 reads CASSLEFGQRPYEQYF. CDR3 DNA: TGTGCCAGCAGCTTAGAGTTCGGACAGAGACCCTACGAGCAGTACTTC. Drawing the rest from reference TRBV7-9 and TRBJ2-7, the complete variable domain is DTGVSQNPRHKITKRGQNVTFRCDPISEHNRLYWYRQTLGQGPEFLTYFQNEAQLEKSRLLSDRFSAERPKGSFSTLEIQRTEQGDSAMYLCASSLEFGQRPYEQYFGPGTRLTVT.

This clonotype was seen ten or more times. The genes are TRBV12-3 or TRBV12-4 and TRBJ2-7; tentative D call: TRBD1 (6 bases). The CDR3 spans 14 residues. V lost 7 bases to trimming and J lost 4 bases, with 17 bases between them. The CDR3 sequence: CASTLTGTRYEQYF. In nucleotides, the CDR3 is TGTGCCAGCACCCTAACCGGGACAAGGTACGAGCAGTACTTC.

Many counts were recorded for this clonotype. V gene TRBV29-1 combines with J gene TRBJ1-2, with 8 bases that match TRBD1. CDR1 SQVTM and CDR2 ANQGSEA come from the germline V gene. The CDR3 is made up of 13 amino acids. V lost 4 bases to trimming and J lost 8 bases; unmatched junction nucleotides: 9. The chain's CDR3 is CSVARQGALGYTF. CDR3 nucleotide sequence: TGCAGCGTTGCTAGGCAGGGGGCTTTAGGCTACACCTTC. The full variable domain, completed using reference TRBV29-1 and TRBJ1-2, is SAVISQKPSRDICQRGTSLTIQCQVDSQVTMMFWYRQQPGQSLTLIATANQGSEATYESGFVIDKFPISRPNLTFSTLTVSNMSPEDSSIYLCSVARQGALGYTFGSGTRLTVV.

Remarks on this clonotype: With a much larger clone just one base away, this may be a read error. This chain joins TRBV12-3 or TRBV12-4 and TRBJ2-5; perhaps TRBD2 as D (5 bases). The CDR3 covers 15 residues. This CDR3 reads CASSLAGVRQGTQYF. Written as DNA, the CDR3 is TGTGCCAGCAGTTTAGCGGGAGTTAGACAAGGGACCCAGTACTTC.

The V gene is TRBV29-1, the J gene TRBJ1-5; 10 bases agree with TRBD1. CDR3 length: 13 amino acids. Germline loops: CDR1 SQVTM, CDR2 ANQGSEA. With 6 bases clipped from V and 7 bases from J, the junction kept 6 bases outside the gene matches. DNA for the CDR3: TGCAGCGTAGTCGGACAGGGGGGACAGCCCCAGCATTTT. Amino acids: CSVVGQGGQPQHF.